These T cell receptor beta chains were read from a single sample in a study of shared clonotypes between healthy human individuals. Here immunoSEQ multiplex PCR was the method, and the copy in TCRdb shows in-frame clones only, minus some. The sample contains roughly 700,000 clones, less than 95% of which appear only once. Sequencing input: memory CD8+ T cells from PBMCs. The receptors derive from a man in his late teens or twenties in good health. Some clones in this sample may be carry-over from other donors' samples. CDR3s include the opening cysteine and the closing phenylalanine or tryptophan. The order of the fields is V gene, D gene, clone size, J gene, CDR3 DNA, CDR3 protein. The D gene is left open where the match is weak. Size tells how often a clone was seen (once, few, many) or the class of an expanded clone, and some rows leave it out.

V: TRBV27; D: NA; size: NA; J: TRBJ2-7; DNA: TGTGCCAGCAGTTTAGGTCTCTTACGCGAGCAGTACTTC; CDR3: CASSLGLLREQYF
V: TRBV9; D: TRBD2; size: NA; J: TRBJ2-7; DNA: TGTGCCAGCAGCGCCGCAGGCGGGGGCTACGAGCAGTACTTC; CDR3: CASSAAGGGYEQYF
V: TRBV28; D: NA; size: few; J: TRBJ1-5; DNA: TGTGCCAGCAACCTTCGAGGGTGGGGGAATCAGCCCCAGCATTTT; CDR3: CASNLRGWGNQPQHF
V: TRBV27; D: NA; size: NA; J: TRBJ2-3; DNA: TGTGCCAGCAGTTTATCGGGGACGCGGGGAGGTACGCAGTATTTT; CDR3: CASSLSGTRGGTQYF
V: TRBV4-2; D: NA; size: NA; J: TRBJ2-7; DNA: TGTGCCAGCAGCCAAGGGGTACGACAGGCCCTCTACGAGCAGTACTTC; CDR3: CASSQGVRQALYEQYF
V: TRBV10-1; D: TRBD2; size: NA; J: TRBJ2-1; DNA: TGCGCCAGCAGTGAGTCGAGGGTAGCGGGAGGATTGTTCTTC; CDR3: CASSESRVAGGLFF
V: TRBV7-9; D: TRBD1; size: NA; J: TRBJ1-1; DNA: TGTGCCAGCAGCTTACCCGAAACAGGGGACACTGAAGCTTTCTTT; CDR3: CASSLPETGDTEAFF
V: TRBV13; D: NA; size: NA; J: TRBJ1-1; DNA: TGTGCCAGCAGCCCTGGGGAAGGGGGAGTAGAAGCTTTCTTT; CDR3: CASSPGEGGVEAFF
V: TRBV27; D: NA; size: NA; J: TRBJ2-2; DNA: TGTGCCAGCAGCCCGAGAGGCACCGGGGAGCTGTTTTTT; CDR3: CASSPRGTGELFF
V: TRBV6-6; D: NA; size: NA; J: TRBJ2-1; DNA: TGTGCCAGCAGTTACCGGACCAACTACAATGAGCAGTTCTTC; CDR3: CASSYRTNYNEQFF
V: TRBV6-6; D: NA; size: NA; J: TRBJ2-1; DNA: TGTGCCAGCAGTTACGTTCTGAATGAGCAGTTCTTC; CDR3: CASSYVLNEQFF
V: TRBV15; D: NA; size: NA; J: TRBJ1-1; DNA: TGTGCCACCAGCAGAGGTACCATGATGGGAATTAGGTTGAACACTGAAGCTTTCTTT; CDR3: CATSRGTMMGIRLNTEAFF
V: TRBV5-1; D: NA; size: NA; J: TRBJ1-2; DNA: TGCGCCAGCAGCTTGGCTTACGGCCGGAGCATAGCGTATGGCTACACCTTC; CDR3: CASSLAYGRSIAYGYTF
V: TRBV27; D: NA; size: few; J: TRBJ1-5; DNA: TGTGCCAGCAGTTTCAGCCAAGGGGACTCTAATCAGCCCCAGCATTTT; CDR3: CASSFSQGDSNQPQHF
V: TRBV27; D: NA; size: few; J: TRBJ1-5; DNA: TGTGCCAGCGGGGACAATAGCAATCAGCCCCAGCATTTT; CDR3: CASGDNSNQPQHF
V: TRBV7-9; D: NA; size: NA; J: TRBJ2-2; DNA: TGTGCCAGCAGCCCATTTTCTTGGGAGCTGTTTTTT; CDR3: CASSPFSWELFF
V: TRBV29-1; D: NA; size: NA; J: TRBJ1-3; DNA: TGCAGCGCTCCTTGGGGAAACACCATATATTTT; CDR3: CSAPWGNTIYF
V: TRBV27; D: TRBD2; size: NA; J: TRBJ2-7; DNA: TGTGCCAGCAGTTCGTGGACTAGCGGCTACGAGCAGTACTTC; CDR3: CASSSWTSGYEQYF
V: TRBV10-3; D: NA; size: NA; J: TRBJ1-2; DNA: TGTGCCATCAGTGGGAAGACCATCCCGGAGTATGGCTACACCTTC; CDR3: CAISGKTIPEYGYTF
V: TRBV29-1; D: NA; size: NA; J: TRBJ1-2; DNA: TGCAGCGTGCTTCCGGGACCGCATAACTATGGCTACACCTTC; CDR3: CSVLPGPHNYGYTF
V: TRBV5-4; D: NA; size: NA; J: TRBJ2-6; DNA: TGTGCCAGCAGCACCACGGGGTCTGGGGCCAACGTCCTGACTTTC; CDR3: CASSTTGSGANVLTF
V: TRBV7-9; D: TRBD2; size: NA; J: TRBJ2-1; DNA: TGTGCCAGCAGCTTAGGGGGACTACACCCTTACAATGAGCAGTTCTTC; CDR3: CASSLGGLHPYNEQFF
V: TRBV7-9; D: TRBD2; size: NA; J: TRBJ2-7; DNA: TGTGCCAGCAGCCAATGGACTAGCGGGAACTACGAGCAGTACTTC; CDR3: CASSQWTSGNYEQYF
V: TRBV6-5; D: NA; size: NA; J: TRBJ2-1; DNA: TGTGCCAGCAGCGGCTACTACAATGAGCAGTTCTTC; CDR3: CASSGYYNEQFF
V: TRBV10-3; D: TRBD1; size: NA; J: TRBJ1-2; DNA: TGTGCCATCAGTGAGAGACTAGCAGTAGGCAGGGGGGAGAATGTGGATGGCTACACCTTC; CDR3: CAISERLAVGRGENVDGYTF
V: TRBV28; D: TRBD1; size: NA; J: TRBJ2-7; DNA: TGTGCCAGCAGTTTCAGGGGGACCTACGAGCAGTACTTC; CDR3: CASSFRGTYEQYF
V: TRBV27; D: TRBD1; size: NA; J: TRBJ2-7; DNA: TGTGCCAACAGCCCGGTAGGTGGGACAGGGGTGGGCGAGCAGTACTTC; CDR3: CANSPVGGTGVGEQYF
V: TRBV4-3; D: TRBD2; size: NA; J: TRBJ2-1; DNA: TGCGCCAGCAGCCATAAGGACCCCTTGGGCCGGGAGGATGAGCAGTTCTTC; CDR3: CASSHKDPLGREDEQFF
V: TRBV4-1; D: TRBD2; size: NA; J: TRBJ2-2; DNA: TGCGCCAGCAGCCAAGCGCCTAGCGGGAGGGAGAACACCGGGGAGCTGTTTTTT; CDR3: CASSQAPSGRENTGELFF
V: TRBV27; D: NA; size: NA; J: TRBJ1-5; DNA: TGTGCCAGCAGGAGGACAGATAGCAATCAGCCCCAGCATTTT; CDR3: CASRRTDSNQPQHF
V: TRBV7-9; D: NA; size: few; J: TRBJ2-7; DNA: TGTGCCAGCAGCTACGCCACCTACGAGCAGTACTTC; CDR3: CASSYATYEQYF
V: TRBV11-2; D: NA; size: NA; J: TRBJ1-1; DNA: TGTGCCAGCAGCTATCTTTCGCCTGAAGCTTTCTTT; CDR3: CASSYLSPEAFF
V: TRBV19; D: NA; size: NA; J: TRBJ2-1; DNA: TGTGCCAGTAGCAGGGCGGGGACATACAATGAGCAGTTCTTC; CDR3: CASSRAGTYNEQFF
V: TRBV5-4; D: TRBD2; size: NA; J: TRBJ2-5; DNA: TGTGCCAGCAGCCGGGGTCGGGACTACGCAGGAGAGACCCAGTACTTC; CDR3: CASSRGRDYAGETQYF
V: TRBV30; D: TRBD1; size: NA; J: TRBJ1-4; DNA: TGTGCCTGGAACCCAGGGGGGTATCGTGAAAAACTGTTTTTT; CDR3: CAWNPGGYREKLFF
V: TRBV7-9; D: NA; size: NA; J: TRBJ2-7; DNA: TGTGCCAGCAGTCTCGGGCTCGAGCAGTACTTC; CDR3: CASSLGLEQYF
V: TRBV9; D: NA; size: NA; J: TRBJ1-2; DNA: TGTGCCAGCGAGTCAGCTAACTATGGCTACACCTTC; CDR3: CASESANYGYTF
V: TRBV19; D: NA; size: NA; J: TRBJ1-1; DNA: TGTGCCAGTAGGCCGAGCCGTGCAGGGTACACTGAAGCTTTCTTT; CDR3: CASRPSRAGYTEAFF
V: TRBV7-9; D: TRBD1; size: NA; J: TRBJ2-1; DNA: TGTGCCAGCAGCAACCGGACAGGGGTCTACAATGAGCAGTTCTTC; CDR3: CASSNRTGVYNEQFF
V: TRBV5-1; D: TRBD2; size: NA; J: TRBJ2-7; DNA: TGCGCCAGCACTAGCGGGATAAACTCCTACGAGCAGTACTTC; CDR3: CASTSGINSYEQYF
V: TRBV7-8; D: NA; size: NA; J: TRBJ1-2; DNA: TGTGCCAGCAGCTTTGGGAGTCATCCTAACTATGGCTACACCTTC; CDR3: CASSFGSHPNYGYTF
V: TRBV6-5; D: NA; size: NA; J: TRBJ1-1; DNA: TGTGCCAGCAGTGATCGGGTGAACACTGAAGCTTTCTTT; CDR3: CASSDRVNTEAFF
V: TRBV6-5; D: TRBD1; size: NA; J: TRBJ2-7; DNA: TGTGCCAGCAGTCCTGGGACAGGCTTCGGCGAGCAGTACTTC; CDR3: CASSPGTGFGEQYF
V: TRBV4-1; D: TRBD2; size: NA; J: TRBJ2-7; DNA: TGCGCCAGCAGCCCCCTAGCGGGCTCGTACGAGCAGTACTTC; CDR3: CASSPLAGSYEQYF
V: TRBV27; D: NA; size: NA; J: TRBJ1-1; DNA: TGTGCCAGCAGTCCTCGACAGGCGAACACTGAAGCTTTCTTT; CDR3: CASSPRQANTEAFF
V: TRBV27; D: NA; size: NA; J: TRBJ2-2; DNA: TGTGCCAGCAGTTTACTTCTTGGGGAGCTGTTTTTT; CDR3: CASSLLLGELFF
V: TRBV19; D: TRBD1; size: NA; J: TRBJ1-1; DNA: TGTGCCAGTAGTGGCCCACAGGGGATGAACACTGAAGCTTTCTTT; CDR3: CASSGPQGMNTEAFF